A selection of T cell receptor beta chains follows, all from one sample in a study of blood T cell repertoires in COVID-19. Sequencing used immunoSEQ multiplex PCR; TCRdb keeps in-frame clones, though not all of them. The profile covers approximately 200,000 clones, with roughly nine tenths appearing a single time and 2% to 2.5% taken by the ten largest. The sample taken for sequencing was PBMCs or T cells enriched from blood (not recorded which). Every receptor here comes from a woman between 35 and 50 years old with acute COVID-19. Both conserved end residues are part of each CDR3. A D gene is named only where the DNA matches it firmly. Not all rows give a size; the values are once, few, many and, for expanded clones, a class.

CDR3aa	CDR3nt	j_gene	d_gene	abundance	v_gene
CASSPLDRDTGELFF	TGTGCCAGCAGCCCCTTGGACAGGGACACCGGGGAGCTGTTTTTT	TRBJ2-2	TRBD1	.	TRBV3-1/TRBV3-2
CASTATGIGTEAFF	TGTGCCAGCACAGCGACAGGGATCGGCACTGAAGCTTTCTTT	TRBJ1-1	TRBD1	.	TRBV7-9
CASSQDAGWSSPLHF	TGTGCCAGCAGCCAAGATGCAGGTTGGTCTTCACCCCTCCACTTT	TRBJ1-6	.	once	TRBV3-1/TRBV3-2
CASSIDNIGELFF	TGTGCCAGTAGTATAGATAACATCGGGGAGCTGTTTTTT	TRBJ2-2	.	.	TRBV19
CASSDGTGDYEQYF	TGTGCCAGCAGCGACGGGACAGGGGACTACGAGCAGTACTTC	TRBJ2-7	TRBD1	.	TRBV9
CASSSDRIRDGYTF	TGCGCCAGCAGCTCGGACAGGATTCGAGATGGCTACACCTTC	TRBJ1-2	TRBD1	.	TRBV5-1
CASSLAGNGNQPQHF	TGTGCCAGCAGTTTGGCAGGTAACGGCAATCAGCCCCAGCATTTT	TRBJ1-5	.	.	TRBV28
CAGGQASGANVLTF	TGTGCCGGAGGACAGGCCTCTGGGGCCAACGTCCTGACTTTC	TRBJ2-6	TRBD1	.	TRBV6-5
CASSPGTGLNSPLHF	TGTGCCAGCAGTCCCGGGACAGGGTTGAATTCACCCCTCCACTTT	TRBJ1-6	TRBD1	.	TRBV27
CASSLLGLPGNEQFF	TGTGCCAGCAGCTTATTAGGGCTTCCGGGGAATGAGCAGTTCTTC	TRBJ2-1	.	.	TRBV7-9
CASSPGSFSGNTIYF	TGTGCCAGTAGTCCAGGGTCCTTCTCTGGAAACACCATATATTTT	TRBJ1-3	.	.	TRBV19
CASSIKLAGHSYEQYF	TGTGCCAGCAGCATAAAACTAGCGGGGCACTCCTACGAGCAGTACTTC	TRBJ2-7	.	.	TRBV21-1
CASSGSTQFSADTQYF	TGCGCCAGCTCCGGGTCCACCCAGTTTAGCGCAGATACGCAGTATTTT	TRBJ2-3	.	many	TRBV5-1
CASSLMTGKTGELFF	TGTGCCAGCAGTTTAATGACAGGGAAAACCGGGGAGCTGTTTTTT	TRBJ2-2	TRBD1	.	TRBV28
CASSPSHSGNTIYF	TGTGCCAGTAGCCCCAGTCACTCTGGAAACACCATATATTTT	TRBJ1-3	.	.	TRBV19
CASRPMQGDNSPLHF	TGTGCCAGCAGGCCCATGCAGGGGGATAATTCACCCCTCCACTTT	TRBJ1-6	TRBD1	.	TRBV7-9
CASSLSGRPGDTQYF	TGTGCCAGCAGTCTTAGCGGGAGGCCGGGGGATACGCAGTATTTT	TRBJ2-3	TRBD2	.	TRBV6-5
CASTLAGAKNTEAFF	TGTGCCAGCACCTTGGCGGGGGCCAAGAACACTGAAGCTTTCTTT	TRBJ1-1	.	.	TRBV28
CSGGGTTQYF	TGCAGTGGGGGCGGGACTACGCAGTATTTT	TRBJ2-3	.	.	TRBV20-1
CAPGAGLNNEQFF	TGTGCCCCTGGTGCAGGGCTCAACAATGAGCAGTTCTTC	TRBJ2-1	.	.	TRBV24-1
CASSSQGAPSDTQYF	TGTGCCAGCAGTTCACAGGGGGCGCCGTCAGATACGCAGTATTTT	TRBJ2-3	TRBD1	.	TRBV5-4
CASSLRTGGDEKLFF	TGTGCCAGCAGCCTCCGGACAGGGGGTGATGAAAAACTGTTTTTT	TRBJ1-4	TRBD1	.	TRBV13
CASSFSSGTVAGELFF	TGTGCCAGCAGCTTTTCTAGCGGGACTGTCGCCGGGGAGCTGTTTTTT	TRBJ2-2	TRBD2	.	TRBV5-6
CASSPPTGVGYTF	TGTGCCAGCTCACCGCCTACAGGGGTAGGCTACACCTTC	TRBJ1-2	TRBD1	.	TRBV18
CAWSAISKHSGNTIYF	TGTGCCTGGAGTGCTATTAGCAAACACTCTGGAAACACCATATATTTT	TRBJ1-3	.	.	TRBV30
CASSPSQGTPSGANVLTF	TGTGCCAGCTCACCATCGCAGGGGACCCCTTCTGGGGCCAACGTCCTGACTTTC	TRBJ2-6	.	.	TRBV18
CASSLFRGSYNEQFF	TGCGCCAGCAGCCTCTTCCGCGGCTCCTACAATGAGCAGTTCTTC	TRBJ2-1	.	few	TRBV4-3
CASSPQGAFNEKLFF	TGTGCCAGCAGCCCCCAGGGGGCATTTAATGAAAAACTGTTTTTT	TRBJ1-4	TRBD1	.	TRBV3-1/TRBV3-2
CASSSTTRTEQYF	TGTGCCAGCAGTTCCACGACACGTACAGAGCAGTACTTC	TRBJ2-7	.	few	TRBV28
CASSRRFEGTKNIQYF	TGTGCCAGCAGCCGGCGGTTCGAGGGAACCAAAAACATTCAGTACTTC	TRBJ2-4	.	once	TRBV28
CASSQAGQAQETQYF	TGTGCCAGCAGCCAAGCCGGACAGGCGCAAGAGACCCAGTACTTC	TRBJ2-5	TRBD1	.	TRBV7-9
CASSEALPRQTRGNTIYF	TGTGCCAGCAGTGAAGCTCTCCCGCGGCAGACGCGAGGAAACACCATATATTTT	TRBJ1-3	.	.	TRBV6-1
CASSQPHNRETNEKLFF	TGCGCCAGCAGTCAACCTCATAACAGGGAAACTAATGAAAAACTGTTTTTT	TRBJ1-4	.	.	TRBV23-1
CASSDSGKDTQYF	TGCGCCAGCAGCGACTCGGGGAAGGATACGCAGTATTTT	TRBJ2-3	.	.	TRBV5-1
CASSLNPRGSTEAFF	TGTGCCAGCAGCTTAAATCCGAGAGGTTCCACTGAAGCTTTCTTT	TRBJ1-1	.	.	TRBV11-1
CASSIVVAGTNYGYTF	TGTGCCAGTAGTATAGTCGTGGCCGGGACTAACTATGGCTACACCTTC	TRBJ1-2	.	.	TRBV19
CASSLAQSLMASGSMSGDEQFF	TGTGCCAGCAGCTTAGCCCAATCCTTGATGGCTAGCGGGAGTATGTCCGGGGATGAGCAGTTCTTC	TRBJ2-1	TRBD2	.	TRBV7-2
CASSGGTGTVYGYTF	TGTGCCAGCAGTGGGGGAACCGGGACAGTCTATGGCTACACCTTC	TRBJ1-2	TRBD1	.	TRBV2
CASSKSPGANEKLFF	TGTGCCAGCAGCAAGTCACCGGGAGCTAATGAAAAACTGTTTTTT	TRBJ1-4	.	.	TRBV5-5
CASTPSGSHGYTF	TGTGCCAGCACTCCATCGGGATCCCATGGCTACACCTTC	TRBJ1-2	.	.	TRBV27
CASSVQGVGNQPQHF	TGTGCCAGTAGCGTCCAGGGGGTTGGCAATCAGCCCCAGCATTTT	TRBJ1-5	TRBD1	.	TRBV19
CASSDSKTGRTGELFF	TGTGCCAGCAGTGATTCAAAGACAGGGAGGACCGGGGAGCTGTTTTTT	TRBJ2-2	.	.	TRBV25-1
CATRSEKDSKQFF	TGTGCCACCAGATCGGAGAAGGACTCCAAACAGTTCTTC	TRBJ2-1	.	once	TRBV15
CASSQSRTGARLLDGYTF	TGCGCCAGCAGCCAATCACGGACAGGGGCGCGTCTTCTAGATGGCTACACCTTC	TRBJ1-2	TRBD1	once	TRBV4-3
CASAAAGGSTETQYF	TGTGCCAGCGCGGCCGCCGGTGGGTCGACAGAGACCCAGTACTTC	TRBJ2-5	.	.	TRBV2
CAISQGQETQYF	TGTGCCATCTCGCAGGGGCAAGAGACCCAGTACTTC	TRBJ2-5	.	once	TRBV10-3
CASSGLVYNEQFF	TGTGCCAGCAGTGGCTTAGTCTACAATGAGCAGTTCTTC	TRBJ2-1	.	.	TRBV2
CASIRTAFYEQYF	TGCGCCAGCATTAGGACAGCTTTCTACGAGCAGTACTTC	TRBJ2-7	.	.	TRBV5-1
CASSSDGGGTYEQYF	TGTGCCAGCAGCTCGGACGGGGGGGGCACCTACGAGCAGTACTTC	TRBJ2-7	TRBD2	.	TRBV7-2
CASSPGFENIQYF	TGTGCCAGCAGTCCAGGGTTTGAAAACATTCAGTACTTC	TRBJ2-4	.	.	TRBV27
CASRAGGNYGYTF	TGTGCCAGCAGAGCAGGGGGTAACTATGGCTACACCTTC	TRBJ1-2	TRBD1	.	TRBV6-4
CASSLGGATNEKLFF	TGTGCCAGCAGTTTGGGGGGTGCAACTAATGAAAAACTGTTTTTT	TRBJ1-4	.	once	TRBV28
CASRGQNYGYTF	TGTGCCAGCAGGGGGCAAAACTATGGCTACACCTTC	TRBJ1-2	.	.	TRBV6-5
CASRGGTGTEAFF	TGCGCCAGCAGGGGTGGGACAGGCACTGAAGCTTTCTTT	TRBJ1-1	TRBD1	.	TRBV5-1
CASSGQGNEQYF	TGCGCCAGCAGCGGACAGGGGAACGAGCAGTACTTC	TRBJ2-7	TRBD1	once	TRBV4-1
CASSQETGTGIYGYTF	TGCGCCAGCAGCCAAGAGACTGGTACAGGGATCTATGGCTACACCTTC	TRBJ1-2	.	.	TRBV4-1
CASSYSADLPLHF	TGTGCCAGCAGTTACTCAGCGGACCTACCCCTCCACTTT	TRBJ1-6	.	.	TRBV6-5
CASSKGLAGYDLAKNIQYF	TGTGCCAGTAGTAAGGGACTAGCGGGATATGACTTAGCCAAAAACATTCAGTACTTC	TRBJ2-4	TRBD2	.	TRBV19
CASSVTLGDEKLFF	TGTGCCAGCAGCGTGACACTCGGGGATGAAAAACTGTTTTTT	TRBJ1-4	.	.	TRBV5-4
CASSVVSGSPYNEQFF	TGTGCCAGCAGTGTAGTCAGCGGGAGTCCCTACAATGAGCAGTTCTTC	TRBJ2-1	TRBD2	.	TRBV2